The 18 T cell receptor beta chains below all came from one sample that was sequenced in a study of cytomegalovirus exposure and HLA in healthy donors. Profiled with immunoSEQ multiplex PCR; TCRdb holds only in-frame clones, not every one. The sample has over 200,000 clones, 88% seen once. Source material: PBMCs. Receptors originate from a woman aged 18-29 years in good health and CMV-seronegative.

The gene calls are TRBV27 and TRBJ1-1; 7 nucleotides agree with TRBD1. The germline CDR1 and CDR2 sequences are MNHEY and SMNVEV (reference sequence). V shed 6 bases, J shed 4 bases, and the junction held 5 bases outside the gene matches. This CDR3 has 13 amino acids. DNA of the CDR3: TGTGCCAGCAGCTGGGCAGGGGGCACTGAAGCTTTCTTT. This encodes CASSWAGGTEAFF.

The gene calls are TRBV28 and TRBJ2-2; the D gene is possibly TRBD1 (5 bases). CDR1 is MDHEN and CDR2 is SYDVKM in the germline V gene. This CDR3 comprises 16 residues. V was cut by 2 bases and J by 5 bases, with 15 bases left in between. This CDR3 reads CASSLLLGARTGELFF. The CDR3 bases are TGTGCCAGCAGTTTACTCCTTGGGGCTCGGACCGGGGAGCTGTTTTTT.

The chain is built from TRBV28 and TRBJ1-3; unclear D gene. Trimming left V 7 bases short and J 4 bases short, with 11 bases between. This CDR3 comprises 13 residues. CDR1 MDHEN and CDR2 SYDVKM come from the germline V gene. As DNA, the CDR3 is TGTGCCAGCACCCCTACTCTGGGAAACACCATATATTTT. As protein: CASTPTLGNTIYF. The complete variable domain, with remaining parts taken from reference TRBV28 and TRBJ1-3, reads DVKVTQSSRYLVKRTGEKVFLECVQDMDHENMFWYRQDPGLGLRLIYFSYDVKMKEKGDIPEGYSVSREKKERFSLILESASTNQTSMYLCASTPTLGNTIYFGEGSWLTVV.

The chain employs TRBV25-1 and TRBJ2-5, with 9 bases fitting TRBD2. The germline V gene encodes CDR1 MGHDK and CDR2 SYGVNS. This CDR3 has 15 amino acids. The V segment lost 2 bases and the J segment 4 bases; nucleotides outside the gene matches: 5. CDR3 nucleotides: TGTGCCAGCAGTGAAAATGCGGGAGGGGTAGAGACCCAGTACTTC. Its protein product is CASSENAGGVETQYF.

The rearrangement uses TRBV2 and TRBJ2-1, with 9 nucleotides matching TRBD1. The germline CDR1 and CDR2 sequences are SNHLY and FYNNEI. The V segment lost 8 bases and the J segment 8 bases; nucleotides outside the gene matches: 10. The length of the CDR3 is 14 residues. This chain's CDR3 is CASETGTGLDEQFF. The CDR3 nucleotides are TGTGCCAGCGAGACCGGGACAGGGTTGGATGAGCAGTTCTTC.

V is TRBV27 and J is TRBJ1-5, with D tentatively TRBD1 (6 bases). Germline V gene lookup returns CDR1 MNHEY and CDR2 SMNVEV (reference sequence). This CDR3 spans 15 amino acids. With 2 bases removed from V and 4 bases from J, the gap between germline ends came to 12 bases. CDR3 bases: TGTGCCAGCAGTTTAGGGGGGCGGGGGAATCAGCCCCAGCATTTT. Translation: CASSLGGRGNQPQHF.

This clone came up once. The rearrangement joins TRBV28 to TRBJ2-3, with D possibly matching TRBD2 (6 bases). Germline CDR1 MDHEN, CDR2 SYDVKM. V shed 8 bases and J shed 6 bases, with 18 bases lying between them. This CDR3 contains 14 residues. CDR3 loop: CASGYWGERDTQYF. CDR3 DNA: TGTGCCAGCGGCTATTGGGGGGAGAGGGATACGCAGTATTTT.

CDR3 protein: CASSSGRIIGPDREWGYTF. In DNA, the CDR3 is TGCGCCAGCAGTTCGGGCAGGATAATCGGTCCGGACAGGGAGTGGGGCTACACCTTC. The chain couples TRBV5-1 to TRBJ1-2; TRBD1 matches 8 bases. Germline V lookup: CDR1 SGHRS, CDR2 YFSETQ. The CDR3 covers 19 residues. Germline trimming cut 5 bases from V and 8 bases from J; bases unmatched to any gene: 26. Using reference TRBV5-1 and TRBJ1-2 for the parts outside the CDR3, the full variable domain is KAGVTQTPRYLIKTRGQQVTLSCSPISGHRSVSWYQQTPGQGLQFLFEYFSETQRNKGNFPGRFSGRQFSNSRSEMNVSTLELGDSALYLCASSSGRIIGPDREWGYTFGSGTRLTVV.

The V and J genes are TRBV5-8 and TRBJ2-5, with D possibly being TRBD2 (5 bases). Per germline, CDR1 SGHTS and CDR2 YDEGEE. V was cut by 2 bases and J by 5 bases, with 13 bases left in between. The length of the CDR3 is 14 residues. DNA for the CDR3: TGTGCCAGCAGCTTTCGAGGGAGTTTGGAGACCCAGTACTTC. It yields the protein CASSFRGSLETQYF.

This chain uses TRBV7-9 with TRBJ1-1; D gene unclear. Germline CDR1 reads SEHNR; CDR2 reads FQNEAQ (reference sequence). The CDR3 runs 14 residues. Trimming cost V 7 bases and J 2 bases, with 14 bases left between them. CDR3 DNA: TGTGCCAGCATCGCTTTGTGGAGCAACACTGAAGCTTTCTTT. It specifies CASIALWSNTEAFF. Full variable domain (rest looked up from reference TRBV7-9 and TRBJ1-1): DTGVSQNPRHKITKRGQNVTFRCDPISEHNRLYWYRQTLGQGPEFLTYFQNEAQLEKSRLLSDRFSAERPKGSFSTLEIQRTEQGDSAMYLCASIALWSNTEAFFGQGTRLTVV.

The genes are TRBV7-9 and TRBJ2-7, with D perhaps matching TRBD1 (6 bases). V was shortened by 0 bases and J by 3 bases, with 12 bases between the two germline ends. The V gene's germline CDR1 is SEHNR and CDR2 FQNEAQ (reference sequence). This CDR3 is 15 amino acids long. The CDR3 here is CASSLANGQSYEQYF. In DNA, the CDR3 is TGTGCCAGCAGCTTAGCCAACGGACAGAGCTACGAGCAGTACTTC. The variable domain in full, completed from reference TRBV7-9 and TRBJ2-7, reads DTGVSQNPRHKITKRGQNVTFRCDPISEHNRLYWYRQTLGQGPEFLTYFQNEAQLEKSRLLSDRFSAERPKGSFSTLEIQRTEQGDSAMYLCASSLANGQSYEQYFGPGTRLTVT.

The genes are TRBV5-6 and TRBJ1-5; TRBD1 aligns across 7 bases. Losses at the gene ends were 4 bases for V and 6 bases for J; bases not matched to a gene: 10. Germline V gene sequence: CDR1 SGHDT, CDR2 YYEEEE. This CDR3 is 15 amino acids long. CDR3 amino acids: CASSLRQGRFQPQHF. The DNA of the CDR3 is TGTGCCAGCAGCCTCCGACAGGGAAGGTTTCAGCCCCAGCATTTT. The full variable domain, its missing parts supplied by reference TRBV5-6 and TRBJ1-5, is DAGVTQSPTHLIKTRGQQVTLRCSPKSGHDTVSWYQQALGQGPQFIFQYYEEEERQRGNFPDRFSGHQFPNYSSELNVNALLLGDSALYLCASSLRQGRFQPQHFGDGTRLSIL.

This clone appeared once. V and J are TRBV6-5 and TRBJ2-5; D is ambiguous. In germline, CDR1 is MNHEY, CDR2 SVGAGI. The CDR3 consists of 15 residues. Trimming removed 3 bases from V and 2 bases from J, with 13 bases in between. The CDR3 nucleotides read TGTGCCAGCAGTTATGGTCATGCGGCGCAAGAGACCCAGTACTTC. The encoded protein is CASSYGHAAQETQYF.

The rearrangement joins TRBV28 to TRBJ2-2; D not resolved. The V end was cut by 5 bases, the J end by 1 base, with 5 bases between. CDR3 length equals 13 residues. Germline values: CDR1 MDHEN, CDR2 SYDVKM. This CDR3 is CASSRQNTGELFF. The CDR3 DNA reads TGTGCCAGCAGTAGACAGAACACCGGGGAGCTGTTTTTT.

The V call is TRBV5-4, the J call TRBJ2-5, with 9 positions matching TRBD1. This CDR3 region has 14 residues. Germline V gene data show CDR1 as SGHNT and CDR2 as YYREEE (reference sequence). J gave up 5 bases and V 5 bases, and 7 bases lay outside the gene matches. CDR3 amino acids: CASRGTGGAETQYF. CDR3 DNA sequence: TGTGCCAGCAGAGGAACAGGGGGCGCCGAGACCCAGTACTTC.

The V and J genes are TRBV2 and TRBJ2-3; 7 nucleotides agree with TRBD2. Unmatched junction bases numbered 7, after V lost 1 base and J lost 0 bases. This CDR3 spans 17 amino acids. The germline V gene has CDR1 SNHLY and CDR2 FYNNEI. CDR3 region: CASSEGLADYSTDTQYF. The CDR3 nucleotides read TGTGCCAGCAGTGAAGGGCTAGCGGATTATAGCACAGATACGCAGTATTTT.

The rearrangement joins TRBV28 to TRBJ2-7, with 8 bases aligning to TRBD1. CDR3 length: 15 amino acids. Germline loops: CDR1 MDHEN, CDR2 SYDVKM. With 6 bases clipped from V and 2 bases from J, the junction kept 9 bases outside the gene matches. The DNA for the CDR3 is TGTGCCAGCAGCTCGGGACAGGCACCTACCTACGAGCAGTACTTC. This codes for CASSSGQAPTYEQYF.

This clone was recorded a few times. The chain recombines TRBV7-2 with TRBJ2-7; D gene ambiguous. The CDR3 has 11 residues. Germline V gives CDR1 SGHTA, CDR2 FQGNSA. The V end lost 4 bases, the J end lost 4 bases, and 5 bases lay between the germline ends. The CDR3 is CASSSLYEQYF. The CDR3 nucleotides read TGTGCCAGCAGCTCCTTATACGAGCAGTACTTC.